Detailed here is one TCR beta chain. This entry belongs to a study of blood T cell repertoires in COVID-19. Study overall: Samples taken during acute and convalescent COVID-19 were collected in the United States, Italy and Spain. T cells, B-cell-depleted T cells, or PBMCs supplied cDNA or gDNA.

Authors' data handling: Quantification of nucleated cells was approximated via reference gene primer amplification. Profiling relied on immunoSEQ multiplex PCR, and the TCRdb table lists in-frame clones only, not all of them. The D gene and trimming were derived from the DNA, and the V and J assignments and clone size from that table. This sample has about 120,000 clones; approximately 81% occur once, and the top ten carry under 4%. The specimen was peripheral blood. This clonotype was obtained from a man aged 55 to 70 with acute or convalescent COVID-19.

As DNA, the CDR3 is TGCGCCAGCAGCCCCGGGGGTTTCGGCTATGGCTACACCTTC. As protein: CASSPGGFGYGYTF. The chain carries TRBV4-3 and TRBJ1-2, with D possibly being TRBD1 (5 bases). V was trimmed by 4 bases and J by 4 bases, leaving 13 bases between them. The V gene's germline CDR1 is LGHNA and CDR2 YSLEER. The CDR3 is made up of 14 amino acids.